The sequence of this T cell receptor (beta chain) was determined in a study of T cells in Graves' hyperthyroidism and ophthalmopathy. The wider study: Once the initial diagnosis was made, peripheral blood was obtained before any treatment.

Regarding this clonotype: Its antigen is still unknown.

The CDR3 regions of TCR beta were amplified from RNA transcripts. TCR CDR3 regions were first amplified by RT-PCR with HTBI primers. TCRdb reprocessed the multiplex PCR reads with MiXCR, giving one entry per CDR3 protein. The repertoire holds 280,000 or so distinct CDR3 sequences, 25% to 30% seen once, with approximately 25% in the top ten. CDR3 length equals 14 residues. The V gene's germline CDR1 is MNHEY and CDR2 SMNVEV (reference sequence). The V gene end was trimmed by 11 bases and the J gene end by 0 bases; junction bases not matched to a gene: 10. The study, taken as a whole, reports: Ophthalmopathy was distinguished from stable hyperthyroidism by 13 V-J signatures.

In patients aged 18 to 65, hyperthyroidism was newly diagnosed, with duration under 2 months. The source is a man between 35 and 55 years old with Graves' hyperthyroidism that later progressed to Graves' ophthalmopathy. This rearrangement joins TRBV27 to TRBJ2-7; 7 bases are a match to TRBD2. The sequencing input was blood. The CDR3 region is CAGTSRGSSYEQYF. As DNA, the CDR3 is TGTGCCGGGACCTCGCGGGGGTCCTCCTACGAGCAGTACTTC.